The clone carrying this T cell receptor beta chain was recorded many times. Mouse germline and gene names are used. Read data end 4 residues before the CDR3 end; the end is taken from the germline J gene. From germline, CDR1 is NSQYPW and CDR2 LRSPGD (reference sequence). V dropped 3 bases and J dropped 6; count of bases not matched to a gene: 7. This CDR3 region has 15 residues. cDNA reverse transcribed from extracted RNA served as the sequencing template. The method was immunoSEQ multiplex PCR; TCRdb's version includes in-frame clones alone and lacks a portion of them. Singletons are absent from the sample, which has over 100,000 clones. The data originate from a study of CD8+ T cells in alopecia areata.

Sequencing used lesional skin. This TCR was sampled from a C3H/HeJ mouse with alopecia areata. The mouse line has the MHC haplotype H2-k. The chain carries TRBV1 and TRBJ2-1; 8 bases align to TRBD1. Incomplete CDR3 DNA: TGCACCTGCAGTGCGGAGACAGGGGATTTTGCT. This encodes CTCSAETGDFA. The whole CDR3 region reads CTCSAETGDFAEQFF.